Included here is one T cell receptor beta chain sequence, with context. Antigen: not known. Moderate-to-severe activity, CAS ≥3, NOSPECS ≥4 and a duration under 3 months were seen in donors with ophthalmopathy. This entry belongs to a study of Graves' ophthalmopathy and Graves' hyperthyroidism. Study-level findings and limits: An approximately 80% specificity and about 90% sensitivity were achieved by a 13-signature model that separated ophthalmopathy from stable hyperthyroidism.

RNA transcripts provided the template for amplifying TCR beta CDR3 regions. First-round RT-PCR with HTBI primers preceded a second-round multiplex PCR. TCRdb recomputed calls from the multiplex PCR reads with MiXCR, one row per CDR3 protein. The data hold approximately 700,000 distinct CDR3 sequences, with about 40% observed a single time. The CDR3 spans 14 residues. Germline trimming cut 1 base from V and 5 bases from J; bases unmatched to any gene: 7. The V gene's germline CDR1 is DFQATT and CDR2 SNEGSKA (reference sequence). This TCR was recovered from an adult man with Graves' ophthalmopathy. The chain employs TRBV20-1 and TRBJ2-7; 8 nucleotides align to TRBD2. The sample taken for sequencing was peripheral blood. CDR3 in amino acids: CSARGGGLDHEQYF. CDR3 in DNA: TGCAGTGCTAGAGGAGGGGGACTAGACCACGAGCAGTACTTC.